The rows below give T cell receptor beta chains drawn from one sample of a study of Ad26.COV2.S vaccination and SARS-CoV-2 variants. Generated by immunoSEQ multiplex PCR, the TCRdb table keeps only in-frame clones and is missing some. This table holds 350,000 to 500,000 clones, more than 80% found once. The specimen comprised peripheral blood, sampled in a trial of Ad26.COV2.S vaccine versus placebo. The receptors were sampled from a person aged 18-60 years who received the Ad26.COV2.S COVID-19 vaccine or a placebo. Each CDR3 is given with its conserved first and last residue. D genes are given only for firm matches. A clone size is listed for some rows: how often the clone was seen (once, few, many), or a class if it is expanded.

V gene: TRBV6-5; D gene: -; clone size: -; J gene: TRBJ2-1; CDR3 protein: CASSRGLKTPNEQFF; CDR3 DNA: TGTGCCAGCAGTCGGGGCCTGAAGACCCCCAATGAGCAGTTCTTC
V gene: TRBV2; D gene: TRBD1; clone size: -; J gene: TRBJ1-1; CDR3 protein: CASRRTGGDGTEAFF; CDR3 DNA: TGTGCCAGCAGGAGGACAGGGGGCGACGGCACTGAAGCTTTCTTT
V gene: TRBV5-1; D gene: TRBD2; clone size: -; J gene: TRBJ2-5; CDR3 protein: CASSPGQREFVETQYF; CDR3 DNA: TGCGCCAGCAGCCCCGGCCAGCGGGAGTTTGTAGAGACCCAGTACTTC
V gene: TRBV7-6; D gene: -; clone size: -; J gene: TRBJ2-7; CDR3 protein: CASSYDSSYEQYF; CDR3 DNA: TGTGCCAGCAGCTACGACAGCTCCTACGAGCAGTACTTC
V gene: TRBV5-1; D gene: TRBD2; clone size: -; J gene: TRBJ2-7; CDR3 protein: CASSLTSGRTYEQYF; CDR3 DNA: TGCGCCAGCAGCTTAACTAGCGGGAGGACTTACGAGCAGTACTTC
V gene: TRBV5-6; D gene: -; clone size: -; J gene: TRBJ2-7; CDR3 protein: CASSRVGQPYEQYF; CDR3 DNA: TGTGCCAGCAGCCGCGTCGGGCAACCCTACGAGCAGTACTTC
V gene: TRBV7-2; D gene: TRBD1; clone size: once; J gene: TRBJ1-2; CDR3 protein: CASSLVGQVNYGYTF; CDR3 DNA: TGTGCCAGCAGCTTAGTGGGACAGGTTAACTATGGCTACACCTTC
V gene: TRBV11-2; D gene: -; clone size: -; J gene: TRBJ1-4; CDR3 protein: CASSLGRRPTNEKLFF; CDR3 DNA: TGTGCCAGCAGCTTAGGCAGGAGGCCAACTAATGAAAAACTGTTTTTT
V gene: TRBV5-1; D gene: -; clone size: -; J gene: TRBJ2-3; CDR3 protein: CASTSVGLGEYTDTQYF; CDR3 DNA: TGCGCCAGCACGTCCGTCGGGCTGGGGGAGTACACAGATACGCAGTATTTT
V gene: TRBV9; D gene: -; clone size: -; J gene: TRBJ2-7; CDR3 protein: CASSVRVGYEQYF; CDR3 DNA: TGTGCCAGCAGCGTAAGGGTGGGCTACGAGCAGTACTTC
V gene: TRBV14; D gene: -; clone size: -; J gene: TRBJ2-2; CDR3 protein: CASSQDTGGELFF; CDR3 DNA: TGTGCCAGCAGCCAAGATACGGGCGGGGAGCTGTTTTTT
V gene: TRBV5-1; D gene: -; clone size: -; J gene: TRBJ1-5; CDR3 protein: CASSLEWGGDQPQHF; CDR3 DNA: TGCGCCAGCAGCTTGGAATGGGGAGGGGATCAGCCCCAGCATTTT
V gene: TRBV11-2; D gene: -; clone size: -; J gene: TRBJ2-7; CDR3 protein: CASSLTSGPGYEQYF; CDR3 DNA: TGTGCCAGCAGCTTAACTTCGGGGCCAGGGTACGAGCAGTACTTC
V gene: TRBV9; D gene: TRBD2; clone size: -; J gene: TRBJ2-4; CDR3 protein: CASSAGGSGENIQYF; CDR3 DNA: TGTGCCAGCAGCGCGGGCGGGAGTGGGGAAAACATTCAGTACTTC
V gene: TRBV7-2; D gene: -; clone size: -; J gene: TRBJ2-7; CDR3 protein: CASSLGVQGYEQYF; CDR3 DNA: TGTGCCAGCAGCTTAGGTGTCCAGGGTTACGAGCAGTACTTC
V gene: TRBV7-6; D gene: -; clone size: -; J gene: TRBJ2-5; CDR3 protein: CASSRPEGGAGTQYF; CDR3 DNA: TGTGCCAGCAGCCGCCCGGAGGGGGGCGCGGGGACCCAGTACTTC
V gene: TRBV4-3; D gene: -; clone size: -; J gene: TRBJ2-2; CDR3 protein: CASSQDTQILTGELFF; CDR3 DNA: TGCGCCAGCAGCCAAGATACGCAGATCCTTACCGGGGAGCTGTTTTTT
V gene: TRBV7-2; D gene: -; clone size: -; J gene: TRBJ2-5; CDR3 protein: CASSLADPGAQYF; CDR3 DNA: TGTGCCAGCAGCTTAGCGGACCCAGGGGCCCAGTACTTC
V gene: TRBV6-5; D gene: -; clone size: -; J gene: TRBJ2-5; CDR3 protein: CASSYDGFPGTQYF; CDR3 DNA: TGTGCCAGCAGTTACGACGGCTTCCCGGGGACCCAGTACTTC
V gene: TRBV6-5; D gene: -; clone size: -; J gene: TRBJ1-1; CDR3 protein: CASSKVKNTEAFF; CDR3 DNA: TGTGCCAGCAGCAAGGTTAAGAACACTGAAGCTTTCTTT
V gene: TRBV14; D gene: -; clone size: -; J gene: TRBJ2-1; CDR3 protein: CASSQYHQAQKRYNEQFF; CDR3 DNA: TGTGCCAGCAGCCAATACCATCAGGCGCAGAAGAGGTACAATGAGCAGTTCTTC
V gene: TRBV7-9; D gene: -; clone size: -; J gene: TRBJ2-2; CDR3 protein: CASSLVRGQYTGELFF; CDR3 DNA: TGTGCCAGCAGCTTAGTGCGGGGGCAGTACACCGGGGAGCTGTTTTTT
V gene: TRBV3-1/TRBV3-2; D gene: -; clone size: -; J gene: TRBJ1-1; CDR3 protein: CASSQMATEAFF; CDR3 DNA: TGTGCCAGCAGCCAAATGGCCACTGAAGCTTTCTTT
V gene: TRBV6-2/TRBV6-3; D gene: TRBD1; clone size: -; J gene: TRBJ1-5; CDR3 protein: CASSYSGTGSNQPQHF; CDR3 DNA: TGTGCCAGCAGTTACTCCGGGACAGGTAGCAATCAGCCCCAGCATTTT
V gene: TRBV28; D gene: TRBD1; clone size: -; J gene: TRBJ1-2; CDR3 protein: CASSSPSTGGGGYTF; CDR3 DNA: TGTGCCAGCAGTTCACCCTCGACAGGGGGCGGTGGCTACACCTTC
V gene: TRBV9; D gene: TRBD2; clone size: -; J gene: TRBJ2-3; CDR3 protein: CASSVEGGRSTDTQYF; CDR3 DNA: TGTGCCAGCAGCGTAGAGGGCGGGAGAAGCACAGATACGCAGTATTTT
V gene: TRBV12-3/TRBV12-4; D gene: TRBD1; clone size: -; J gene: TRBJ2-1; CDR3 protein: CASSPGTVNEQFF; CDR3 DNA: TGTGCCAGCAGCCCCGGGACAGTCAATGAGCAGTTCTTC
V gene: TRBV7-9; D gene: TRBD2; clone size: -; J gene: TRBJ2-5; CDR3 protein: CASSPGLAGAGTQYF; CDR3 DNA: TGTGCCAGCAGCCCGGGACTAGCGGGAGCGGGGACCCAGTACTTC
V gene: TRBV19; D gene: -; clone size: -; J gene: TRBJ1-5; CDR3 protein: CASSIVGYQPQHF; CDR3 DNA: TGTGCCAGTAGTATTGTAGGTTATCAGCCCCAGCATTTT
V gene: TRBV29-1; D gene: -; clone size: -; J gene: TRBJ2-5; CDR3 protein: CSVELASIETQYF; CDR3 DNA: TGCAGCGTTGAGCTGGCTAGCATTGAGACCCAGTACTTC
V gene: TRBV5-8; D gene: TRBD2; clone size: -; J gene: TRBJ2-7; CDR3 protein: CASSGRGTGVYEQYF; CDR3 DNA: TGTGCCAGCAGCGGGAGGGGAACCGGAGTCTACGAGCAGTACTTC
V gene: TRBV27; D gene: -; clone size: -; J gene: TRBJ2-6; CDR3 protein: CASSLLGADSGANVLTF; CDR3 DNA: TGTGCCAGCAGTTTATTGGGCGCAGACTCTGGGGCCAACGTCCTGACTTTC
V gene: TRBV7-2; D gene: -; clone size: few; J gene: TRBJ2-2; CDR3 protein: CASIAGLNTGELFF; CDR3 DNA: TGTGCCAGCATTGCGGGACTGAACACCGGGGAGCTGTTTTTT
V gene: TRBV14; D gene: -; clone size: -; J gene: TRBJ1-1; CDR3 protein: CASSPRVGTEAFF; CDR3 DNA: TGTGCCAGCAGCCCTCGGGTAGGCACTGAAGCTTTCTTT
V gene: TRBV11-2; D gene: -; clone size: -; J gene: TRBJ2-7; CDR3 protein: CASSLDQPPAYEQYF; CDR3 DNA: TGTGCCAGCAGCTTAGATCAACCTCCCGCCTACGAGCAGTACTTC
V gene: TRBV5-5; D gene: TRBD1; clone size: -; J gene: TRBJ2-3; CDR3 protein: CASTQDRVLDTQYF; CDR3 DNA: TGTGCCAGCACCCAGGACAGGGTTCTGGATACGCAGTATTTT
V gene: TRBV28; D gene: TRBD1; clone size: -; J gene: TRBJ1-1; CDR3 protein: CASSSQDRTEAFF; CDR3 DNA: TGTGCCAGCAGTTCACAGGACAGGACTGAAGCTTTCTTT
V gene: TRBV30; D gene: -; clone size: -; J gene: TRBJ2-7; CDR3 protein: CAWSPPAGYEQYF; CDR3 DNA: TGTGCCTGGAGTCCTCCGGCGGGCTACGAGCAGTACTTC
V gene: TRBV7-8; D gene: TRBD1; clone size: -; J gene: TRBJ2-2; CDR3 protein: CASSLRQGTGELFF; CDR3 DNA: TGTGCCAGCAGCTTAAGACAGGGGACCGGGGAGCTGTTTTTT